In its sample, the clone carrying this T cell receptor beta chain was seen once. Its matching antigen is unknown. The data derive from a study of shared clonotypes between healthy human individuals. Study-wide background: Each donor contributed plates that comprised three CD4 naive, three CD4 memory, two CD8 naive and one CD8 memory. Broader study findings: Estimated richness values were generally larger in naive subsets than in memory subsets.

In the original analysis: From ImmunoSEQ came sequences covering only the junction and carrying no quality scores, so filtering differed. Sequencing was performed with immunoSEQ multiplex PCR; in TCRdb, only in-frame clones are kept and a portion is missing. The DNA gave D and trimming, while V, J and clone size come from that table. This repertoire shows millions of clones, just over 90% found once; its top ten account for 0.39%. Sequencing was done on a sample of naive CD4+ T cells from PBMCs. The subset: CD45RA+ positively selected. The TCR originated in a young man in good health. Some clones in this sample may be carry-over from other donors' samples.

The CDR3 sequence is CASSATDSNQPQHF. CDR3 coding DNA: TGTGCCAGCAGTGCAACGGATAGCAATCAGCCCCAGCATTTT. The chain joins TRBV2 to TRBJ1-5; D call uncertain. Germline V gene sequence: CDR1 SNHLY, CDR2 FYNNEI. The V and J ends lost 4 bases and 0 bases respectively, with 7 bases between them. CDR3 length: 14 residues.